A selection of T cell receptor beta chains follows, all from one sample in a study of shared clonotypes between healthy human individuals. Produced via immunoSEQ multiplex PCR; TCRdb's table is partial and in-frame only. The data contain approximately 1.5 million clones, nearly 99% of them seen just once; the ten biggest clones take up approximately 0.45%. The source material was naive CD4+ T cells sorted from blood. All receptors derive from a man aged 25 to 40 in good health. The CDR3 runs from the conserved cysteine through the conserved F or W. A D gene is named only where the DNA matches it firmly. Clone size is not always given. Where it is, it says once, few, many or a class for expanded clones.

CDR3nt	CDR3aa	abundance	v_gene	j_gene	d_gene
TGTGCCAGCAGCTTAGCTCTTGGTCCTGGGTATGGCTACACCTTC	CASSLALGPGYGYTF	-	TRBV7-8	TRBJ1-2	-
TGTGCCAGCTCACCAGGCTCGCCAGGGTCGGGCACCGGGGAGCTGTTTTTT	CASSPGSPGSGTGELFF	-	TRBV18	TRBJ2-2	-
TGTGCCAGCAGTTACGGGACTAGCGGGAACTACGAGCAGTACTTC	CASSYGTSGNYEQYF	-	TRBV27	TRBJ2-7	TRBD2
TGCGCCAGCAGCTACGGGACTCCGCTCGCCTACGAGCAGTACTTC	CASSYGTPLAYEQYF	-	TRBV5-1	TRBJ2-7	-
TGCGCCAGCAGCTTGGTCACGGTCGGACTGAGGGGCTGGGAAGCTTTCTTT	CASSLVTVGLRGWEAFF	-	TRBV5-1	TRBJ1-1	-
TGTGCCAGCAGCTTAAGGGTTCCAGGGAGGGGATACGAGCAGTACTTC	CASSLRVPGRGYEQYF	-	TRBV11-2	TRBJ2-7	TRBD2
TGTGCCAGCAGCTTAACAGGTCAAAAGTACGAGCAGTACTTC	CASSLTGQKYEQYF	-	TRBV7-8	TRBJ2-7	-
TGTGCCACCAGCCCCTCGGTGGGAAACACTGAAGCTTTCTTT	CATSPSVGNTEAFF	-	TRBV15	TRBJ1-1	-
TGTGCCAGCTCACTCCGGGGCACTGAAGCTTTCTTT	CASSLRGTEAFF	once	TRBV18	TRBJ1-1	-
TGCGCCAGCAGCCGCGGACTAGCGGTTGAAGAGACCCAGTACTTC	CASSRGLAVEETQYF	-	TRBV5-1	TRBJ2-5	TRBD2
TGCGCCAGCAGCTTGGCCGGGACAGACAAAAACATTCAGTACTTC	CASSLAGTDKNIQYF	-	TRBV5-1	TRBJ2-4	TRBD1
TGCGCCAGCAGTGACCTCACAATGAGGGAGACCCAGTACTTC	CASSDLTMRETQYF	-	TRBV10-2	TRBJ2-5	-
TGTGCCAGCAATCCACAGCAGGGAGGCGAGCAGTACTTC	CASNPQQGGEQYF	once	TRBV14	TRBJ2-7	-
TGCGCCAGCAGCTCCGGGCCTATGGATGGATATGAGCAGTTCTTC	CASSSGPMDGYEQFF	-	TRBV10-1	TRBJ2-1	-
TGTGCCAGCAGCTCCCTCGGTGGCGGGAGTGGTTTGGATGAGCAGTTCTTC	CASSSLGGGSGLDEQFF	-	TRBV9	TRBJ2-1	TRBD2
TGTGCCAGCAGCTTCCGGGAGGTGAGTGGTGAGCAGTTCTTC	CASSFREVSGEQFF	-	TRBV5-5	TRBJ2-1	TRBD2
TGTGCCAGTGGCCAAACGACGTCAAATGAGCAGTTCTTC	CASGQTTSNEQFF	-	TRBV7-9	TRBJ2-1	-
TGCGCCAGCAGTAAAGGGAGCGGCAACTCTGGGGCCAACGTCCTGACTTTC	CASSKGSGNSGANVLTF	-	TRBV5-1	TRBJ2-6	-
TGTGCCAGCAGGCCGACAGGGCTGCCCGACAATGAGCAGTTCTTC	CASRPTGLPDNEQFF	-	TRBV6-5	TRBJ2-1	TRBD1
TGTGCCAGCAGTACTAGCGCCGGCTACGAGCAGTACTTC	CASSTSAGYEQYF	-	TRBV6-6	TRBJ2-7	TRBD2
TGTGCCAGTTTCGGGCCGAGACAGGGGGCTATTCGGAATGAGCAGTTCTTC	CASFGPRQGAIRNEQFF	-	TRBV5-6	TRBJ2-1	TRBD1
TGTGCCAGCAGCGCGCCGGGACGAGGAAACACCATATATTTT	CASSAPGRGNTIYF	-	TRBV9	TRBJ1-3	-
TGTGCCAGCAGTGAAGCTAGCCAGTACGAGCAGTACTTC	CASSEASQYEQYF	-	TRBV6-1	TRBJ2-7	-
TGTGCCAGCAGCCTACGCCCCTACAAAGAGCAGTACTTC	CASSLRPYKEQYF	once	TRBV14	TRBJ2-7	-
TGTGCCAGCAGCTTTCTCCTGGGTCAAACCGGGGAGCTGTTTTTT	CASSFLLGQTGELFF	-	TRBV11-2	TRBJ2-2	-
TGTGCCACCAGCAGAGGGACAAGCGAAAAACTGTTTTTT	CATSRGTSEKLFF	-	TRBV15	TRBJ1-4	-
TGTGCCAGCAGCGTAGGGGCAACTAATACAATGTACGAGCAGTACTTC	CASSVGATNTMYEQYF	-	TRBV9	TRBJ2-7	-
TGTGCCAGCAGCTCGGGACGGGGCTCCTACGAGCAGTACTTC	CASSSGRGSYEQYF	-	TRBV11-2	TRBJ2-7	-
TGTGCCACCAGCAGGGGGGGACTCCACCTACCCCAAGAGACCCAGTACTTC	CATSRGGLHLPQETQYF	-	TRBV15	TRBJ2-5	-
TGTGCCAGCAGCTTAGTGAGGGGACAGGGCACGGGGCCCCAGCATTTT	CASSLVRGQGTGPQHF	-	TRBV7-8	TRBJ1-5	TRBD1
TGTGCCAGCAGCCGTGGGGGCCCTGGCTACACCTTC	CASSRGGPGYTF	-	TRBV7-9	TRBJ1-2	-
TGTGCCAGCACTAGTTTTCGCTCCTACGAGCAGTACTTC	CASTSFRSYEQYF	-	TRBV2	TRBJ2-7	-
TGTGCCAGCAGCTTGGGATCCGACTACGAGCAGTACTTC	CASSLGSDYEQYF	once	TRBV5-4	TRBJ2-7	-
TGCGCCAGCAGCGTAGGACTAGCGGCTCAAGAGACCCAGTACTTC	CASSVGLAAQETQYF	-	TRBV5-1	TRBJ2-5	TRBD2
TGTGCCAGCAGCGTAGATGGGGTCGGGGGCTACACCTTC	CASSVDGVGGYTF	-	TRBV9	TRBJ1-2	-
TGTGCCAGCAGCGTTACTGGGGATACGCAGTATTTT	CASSVTGDTQYF	-	TRBV7-3	TRBJ2-3	-
TGTGCCAGCAGCTTGAGCGGGAGGGCTCAAGAGACCCAGTACTTC	CASSLSGRAQETQYF	-	TRBV5-4	TRBJ2-5	TRBD2
TGTGCCTGGCGTCTGCAGGCGAACATTCAGTACTTC	CAWRLQANIQYF	once	TRBV30	TRBJ2-4	-
TGTGCCAGCAGCTTGAGTTGGGCTAGCGGAAACTACGAGCAGTACTTC	CASSLSWASGNYEQYF	once	TRBV5-4	TRBJ2-7	TRBD2